This TCR beta chain was sequenced in a study of CD8+ T cells in alopecia areata (dated 2018 in TCRdb). As for the study more broadly: The treated patients took part in an open-label pilot trial in which moderate-to-severe alopecia areata was treated with oral tofacitinib at 5 to 10 mg twice daily. Scalp tissue and sorted CD4+ and CD8+ peripheral blood T cells from patchy and totalis/universalis alopecia areata patients and from healthy controls were covered by human TCRbeta sequencing. Scalp clonality was compared across normal scalp (n=4), patchy alopecia areata scalp (n=8), and alopecia totalis/universalis scalp (n=8). For the treated patients, the SALT score, which quantifies what percentage of scalp surface area is affected, served as the measure of disease severity. Tofacitinib was given for 6 to 18 months, followed by 6 months of follow-up off drug to assess delayed response and recurrence. Biopsies were taken from tofacitinib-treated patients at baseline and at 4 and 24 weeks of treatment, and a later scalp biopsy was taken in several of the tofacitinib-treated patients. High-throughput TCRbeta sequencing was used to examine T cell clonal expansion in alopecia areata in both the C3H/HeJ mouse model and human patients. The RNA source kit depended on sample type: the PAXgene miRNA kit for fixed scalp, the miRNeasy kit for PBMCs, and the RNeasy kit for mouse skin. TCRbeta CDR3 regions were amplified by immunoSEQ multiplex PCR with 35 Vbeta forward and 13 Jbeta reverse primers. The paper's findings and limits, for the study overall: With tofacitinib, both scalp clonality and the number of expanded CD8+ clones among the top 100 scalp clones went down significantly. TCR sequences shared between patients were less clear than in mice, possibly partly because of HLA diversity in the patient population. Higher clonality and more expanded CD8+ clones were observed in lesional scalp than in normal scalp, particularly in alopecia totalis/universalis, a finding suggestive of antigenic drive. Resident alphabeta T cells in normal human skin are also sequenced, complicating scalp TCR repertoire analysis, unlike mouse skin dominated by gammadelta T cells. During tofacitinib treatment, many expanded lesional clones remained in scalp and blood, and this persistence may partly explain relapse after treatment is stopped. The treated cohort was small, with a single nonresponder, so links between baseline CD8+ expansion and response need larger studies.

Library preparation was by the immunoSEQ multiplex PCR assay. To provide template for TCR sequencing, every sample had RNA extracted and reverse transcribed into cDNA. First-strand cDNA was synthesized using SuperScript III with a 2:1 mix of oligo-dT and random hexamers. A synthetic immune receptor repertoire was used to gauge amplification bias, and whatever bias remained was removed computationally. The paper's processing steps were these. Raw reads were preprocessed for error removal, and CDR3 was defined according to IMGT conventions as running from the conserved cysteine to phenylalanine. Clonality was computed by normalizing Shannon entropy by log2 of the number of productive unique TCRs and subtracting the result from 1. CD4 or CD8 identity of scalp clones was inferred by cross-referencing scalp TCRbeta sequences with sorted blood CD4 and CD8 repertoires. This is the immuneACCESS table as TCRdb keeps it, with only in-frame sequences that have V and J called. A part of the clones is gone; compared with another copy, unresolved V genes explain less than half, and the rest is unexplained. That table gives V, J and clone size, and the DNA gave D and trimming. The sample records some 150,000 clones, roughly nine tenths of which are singletons. The ten largest clones capture about 13% of the sample.

Remarks on this clone: No antigen is known for it. No much larger clone is present one base from it, and per-base qualities are unavailable.

The meaning of the sample's time point label: about four weeks on oral tofacitinib. The treatment or condition label on this specimen signifies: oral pan-JAK inhibitor, 5-10 mg twice daily. Peripheral blood and lesional scalp punch biopsies were obtained from patients with alopecia areata. PBMCs were isolated by density centrifugation and stained for CD3, CD4 and CD8, and CD4+ and CD8+ T cells were sorted on a FACSAria. V lost 3 bases and J lost 6 bases; the stretch between them is 17 bases long. The germline V gene sets CDR1 to SQVTM and CDR2 to ANQGSEA. Counted from cysteine to phenylalanine, this CDR3 has 14 amino acids. Here the CDR3 DNA is all that survives: 42 bases in frame from base 1.

The sequencing used CD8+ T cells sorted from blood, collected at week 4, from a patient treated with tofacitinib. Recombination joined TRBV29-1 with TRBJ1-1; the best D guess is TRBD1, with 5 bases matching. This TCR derives from a human donor with alopecia areata. The CDR3 reads CSVDPKSRVSEAFF. The nucleotide sequence is given as TGCAGCGTTGACCCAAAAAGCAGGGTCTCTGAAGCTTTCTTT.